This TCR beta chain is from a study of shared clonotypes between healthy human individuals (dated by TCRdb to about 2020). Study-level background: The cohort comprised a couple of women and a few men aged 18 to 49 years. Per donor, three plates each were used for CD4 naive and CD4 memory, two for CD8 naive, and one for CD8 memory. To estimate repertoire size and how much clonotype sharing occurs between individuals, the study deeply sequenced the blood TCR repertoires of roughly 5 healthy adults. To increase sequencing depth and limit assay-specific biases, different laboratories used diverse techniques to prepare libraries and sequence TCR repertoires. Between about 0.85 and 8.9 billion PBMCs per donor were obtained by leukapheresis.

Details on this clone: Its recognized antigen is unknown. Base qualities were left out, and no much larger clone turns up one base away.

Using the deep immunoSEQ assay, multiplex PCR amplified TCR CDR3 regions from genomic DNA. For each cell subset, the extracted genomic DNA was distributed evenly across all wells of several immunoSEQ 96-well plates, and each plate served as one replicate. For sorted subsets, each replicate PCR was loaded with 200 ng genomic DNA, equivalent to 25,000 to 30,000 T cell genomes. The purified libraries were quantified using a Qubit 3.0 fluorometer, sized with a Bioanalyzer 2100, and then quantified again using the KAPA Library Quantification kit. A separate single-read 150-cycle Illumina NextSeq 550 flow cell was used to sequence each immunoSEQ 96-well plate. On the authors' methods: Because only junctional sequences without quality scores were contained in the immunoSEQ output, filtering matching that applied to full-length reads could not be performed. To assign V/J genes and CDR3, sequences were annotated using PyIR, a Python wrapper for IgBLAST v1.9, with IMGT germline references. Reads with weak V/J assignments (E-value above 1e-6), missing CDR3, stop codons, out-of-frame junctions, or ambiguous translated residues were removed. V3J clonotypes were defined as sequences sharing an identical inferred V gene, J gene, and CDR3 amino acid sequence. The percentage overlap between two repertoires was calculated by dividing the number of shared unique clonotypes by the size of the smaller repertoire. Richness of each repertoire was evaluated using RTK rarefaction, the Chao1 estimator, and Recon v2.1 estimates of unobserved clonotypes. Generation probabilities for all TCRbeta clonotypes obtained by the gDNA method from a handful of donors were computed using OLGA. Sourced from immuneACCESS, this table was stored by TCRdb with only in-frame sequences that have V and J called. A share of the clones is absent; for the studies checked, an unresolved V gene accounts for under half, and the remainder has no known explanation. V, J and clone size are taken as reported in that table, and D and trimming were inferred from the DNA itself. The sample table records hundreds of thousands of clones; roughly 98% of these occur just once. The top ten clonotypes cover 0.3% of the sample.

For this chain, trimming is 5 bases at the V end and 6 bases at the J end, and the number of junction bases without a gene match is 10. The CDR3 runs 17 residues from the cysteine to the phenylalanine. Just CDR3 DNA is preserved here, 51 bases in frame from base 1. The germline V gene (reference sequence) gives CDR1 as SEHNR and CDR2 as FQNEAQ. Summary of the overall study and its limitations: Even with the large sequencing depth, rarefaction of the sorted-subset datasets indicated that sequencing was incomplete. Larger estimated clonotype richness was generally found for naive subsets than for memory subsets. Because the study included only a small number of donors, the genetic and exposure-history diversity represented was limited. Compared with non-shared clonotypes, clonotypes shared by all four sorted-subset donors had higher generation probabilities. Sampling was restricted to blood, and TCR repertoires in tissue are likely to differ from TCR repertoires in blood. Across a handful of donors, roughly 5.4% of naive CD4, roughly 3.8% of naive CD8, about 2.3% of memory CD4, and 0.4% to 0.45% of memory CD8 clonotypes were shared. Based on pairwise subsampling, the degree of clonotype sharing among donors was expected to be affected by sequencing depth.

CD8 naive samples consisted of CD45RO-negative cells that were positively selected for CCR7, yielding a CD45RA+CCR7+ population without TemRA cells. Donors were healthy HIV-negative adults with no recently reported acute infections or vaccinations. Every donor was a Caucasian adult residing in Nashville, Tennessee, USA. Blood was obtained by leukapheresis, after which PBMCs were separated by Ficoll-Histopaque density gradient centrifugation and cryopreserved in liquid nitrogen vapor phase. Analytical flow cytometry was used to check the purity and quantity of each magnetically sorted T cell population. Genomic DNA was isolated from every sorted fraction and measured by UV absorbance on a Nanodrop 2000c.

The rearrangement combines TRBV7-9 with TRBJ2-1, and TRBD2 matches 13 of the central bases. Sequencing was carried out using naive CD8+ T cells sorted from blood. The cell subset or site label for this specimen denotes: CD45RA+CCR7+. The TCR sequence derives from a man aged 25 to 40 in good health. This receptor carries the CDR3 CASSPPPTSGRGNEQFF. The DNA reads as follows: TGTGCCAGCAGCCCACCCCCTACTAGCGGGAGGGGCAATGAGCAGTTCTTC.